A selection of T cell receptor beta chains follows, all from one sample in a study of OX40 agonist ivuxolimab in advanced cancers. Using immunoSEQ multiplex PCR, the repertoire was profiled, and TCRdb retains in-frame clones only, with some absent. The table has 65,000 to 85,000 clones, around 85% seen once; the top ten hold about 0.83%. The sequencing used CD4+ or CD8+ T cells sorted from blood, collected in a trial of the OX40 agonist ivuxolimab. These receptors originate from an adult with an advanced solid tumor such as melanoma, head and neck, liver or kidney cancer. Both conserved end residues are part of each CDR3. The order of the fields is clone size, J gene, D gene, CDR3 length, V gene, CDR3 protein, CDR3 DNA. A D gene is named only where the DNA matches it firmly. Part of the rows lack a size; the others show once, few, many or a class for expanded clones.

size: NA
J: TRBJ1-2
D: NA
length: 13
V: TRBV6-1
CDR3: CASSERGNYGYTF
DNA: TGTGCCAGCAGTGAGAGGGGCAACTATGGCTACACCTTC

size: NA
J: TRBJ1-1
D: NA
length: 16
V: TRBV19
CDR3: CASSIGVPAVRGEAFF
DNA: TGTGCCAGTAGTATAGGCGTCCCAGCGGTGAGAGGTGAAGCTTTCTTT

size: NA
J: TRBJ2-7
D: NA
length: 12
V: TRBV11-3
CDR3: CASSPRLYEQYF
DNA: TGTGCCAGCAGTCCCCGGTTATACGAGCAGTACTTC

size: NA
J: TRBJ1-2
D: NA
length: 13
V: TRBV29-1
CDR3: CSVDPGSKHGYTF
DNA: TGCAGCGTTGACCCGGGAAGTAAACATGGCTACACCTTC

size: once
J: TRBJ2-3
D: TRBD2
length: 16
V: TRBV30
CDR3: CAWSVLSGTSTDTQYF
DNA: TGTGCCTGGAGTGTTCTGAGCGGGACTAGCACAGATACGCAGTATTTT

size: NA
J: TRBJ1-4
D: NA
length: 15
V: TRBV27
CDR3: CASSSLTNLAEKLFF
DNA: TGTGCCAGCAGTTCTCTGACTAACCTGGCGGAAAAACTGTTTTTT

size: NA
J: TRBJ1-2
D: NA
length: 12
V: TRBV7-9
CDR3: CASSFGTTGYTF
DNA: TGTGCCAGCAGCTTCGGGACGACGGGCTACACCTTC

size: few
J: TRBJ1-3
D: TRBD1
length: 14
V: TRBV5-5
CDR3: CASSLDRGSGTIYF
DNA: TGTGCCAGCAGCTTAGACAGGGGTTCGGGCACCATATATTTT

size: NA
J: TRBJ1-1
D: NA
length: 14
V: TRBV6-1
CDR3: CASTSYWGDTEAFF
DNA: TGTGCCAGCACCTCGTATTGGGGGGACACTGAAGCTTTCTTT

size: NA
J: TRBJ2-2
D: NA
length: 16
V: TRBV19
CDR3: CASSRGTEVNTGELFF
DNA: TGTGCCAGTAGTCGTGGGACGGAGGTGAACACCGGGGAGCTGTTTTTT

size: NA
J: TRBJ1-3
D: NA
length: 14
V: TRBV18
CDR3: CASSPQGAGNTIYF
DNA: TGTGCCAGCTCACCACAGGGGGCTGGAAACACCATATATTTT

size: NA
J: TRBJ2-1
D: TRBD1
length: 16
V: TRBV7-9
CDR3: CASSLEGWTGVNEQFF
DNA: TGTGCCAGCAGCTTAGAGGGCTGGACAGGGGTCAATGAGCAGTTCTTC

size: NA
J: TRBJ2-7
D: TRBD2
length: 15
V: TRBV7-2
CDR3: CASSLRGGRDYEQYF
DNA: TGTGCCAGCAGCTTACGGGGCGGGAGGGACTACGAGCAGTACTTC

size: NA
J: TRBJ2-7
D: TRBD2
length: 13
V: TRBV5-1
CDR3: CASSLNQRGEQYF
DNA: TGCGCCAGCAGCTTGAACCAGCGGGGCGAGCAGTACTTC

size: NA
J: TRBJ1-6
D: NA
length: 16
V: TRBV19
CDR3: CASTLDSGVYNSPLHF
DNA: TGTGCCAGTACCCTGGACTCAGGCGTTTATAATTCACCCCTCCACTTT

size: NA
J: TRBJ1-1
D: NA
length: 14
V: TRBV7-3
CDR3: CASSLGTSGTEAFF
DNA: TGTGCCAGCAGCCTTGGGACCTCGGGTACTGAAGCTTTCTTT

size: once
J: TRBJ2-3
D: NA
length: 14
V: TRBV11-3
CDR3: CASSLAVGTDTQYF
DNA: TGTGCCAGCAGCTTAGCCGTGGGCACAGATACGCAGTATTTT

size: few
J: TRBJ2-3
D: NA
length: 15
V: TRBV5-4
CDR3: CASSFEGGRTDTQYF
DNA: TGTGCCAGCAGCTTTGAGGGGGGGCGTACAGATACGCAGTATTTT

size: NA
J: TRBJ2-3
D: TRBD1
length: 18
V: TRBV19
CDR3: CASSALTGAPKGVNTQYF
DNA: TGTGCCAGTAGTGCTTTAACAGGGGCCCCGAAGGGTGTAAATACGCAGTATTTT

size: NA
J: TRBJ2-1
D: NA
length: 13
V: TRBV29-1
CDR3: CSVGAGPYNEQFF
DNA: TGCAGCGTGGGTGCGGGACCCTACAATGAGCAGTTCTTC

size: NA
J: TRBJ1-1
D: NA
length: 16
V: TRBV4-2
CDR3: CASSQEPGAPNTEAFF
DNA: TGTGCCAGCAGCCAAGAGCCGGGGGCACCGAACACTGAAGCTTTCTTT

size: NA
J: TRBJ1-1
D: NA
length: 14
V: TRBV18
CDR3: CASSPPKPNTEAFF
DNA: TGTGCCAGCTCACCACCGAAACCGAACACTGAAGCTTTCTTT

size: NA
J: TRBJ1-1
D: NA
length: 13
V: TRBV7-2
CDR3: CASSGGLNTEAFF
DNA: TGTGCCAGCAGCGGGGGTCTGAACACTGAAGCTTTCTTT

size: NA
J: TRBJ1-1
D: NA
length: 14
V: TRBV5-6
CDR3: CASSPQSSGTEAFF
DNA: TGTGCCAGCAGCCCCCAGAGTTCAGGGACTGAAGCTTTCTTT

size: NA
J: TRBJ2-6
D: NA
length: 15
V: TRBV5-1
CDR3: CASSFAYTAANVLTF
DNA: TGCGCCAGCAGCTTCGCCTACACCGCGGCCAACGTCCTGACTTTC

size: NA
J: TRBJ1-1
D: TRBD1
length: 18
V: TRBV7-2
CDR3: CASSLAEGQSPKNTEAFF
DNA: TGTGCCAGCAGCTTAGCGGAGGGACAGAGTCCGAAGAACACTGAAGCTTTCTTT

size: NA
J: TRBJ1-5
D: NA
length: 14
V: TRBV2
CDR3: CASTEGQNYQPQHF
DNA: TGTGCCAGCACCGAGGGTCAGAATTATCAGCCCCAGCATTTT

size: once
J: TRBJ2-2
D: NA
length: 13
V: TRBV10-1
CDR3: CASMGLYTGELFF
DNA: TGCGCCAGCATGGGACTTTACACCGGGGAGCTGTTTTTT

size: once
J: TRBJ2-1
D: NA
length: 13
V: TRBV5-1
CDR3: CASSFSRGNEQFF
DNA: TGCGCCAGCAGCTTCTCGAGGGGCAATGAGCAGTTCTTC

size: NA
J: TRBJ2-3
D: NA
length: 15
V: TRBV6-4
CDR3: CASSDRPERGDTQYF
DNA: TGTGCCAGCAGTGACCGACCAGAACGGGGAGATACGCAGTATTTT

size: NA
J: TRBJ2-7
D: TRBD2
length: 16
V: TRBV7-2
CDR3: CASSLAQLAGAYEQYF
DNA: TGTGCCAGCAGCTTAGCTCAACTAGCGGGAGCCTACGAGCAGTACTTC

size: NA
J: TRBJ1-3
D: NA
length: 16
V: TRBV4-1
CDR3: CASSQIEAGSGNTIYF
DNA: TGCGCCAGCAGCCAAATAGAGGCAGGCTCTGGAAACACCATATATTTT

size: NA
J: TRBJ2-3
D: TRBD2
length: 15
V: TRBV4-1
CDR3: CASRTGLAGPNTQYF
DNA: TGCGCCAGCCGGACCGGACTAGCGGGGCCAAATACGCAGTATTTT

size: NA
J: TRBJ2-3
D: NA
length: 16
V: TRBV27
CDR3: CASGRESPAYTDTQYF
DNA: TGTGCCAGCGGACGGGAGAGCCCCGCCTACACAGATACGCAGTATTTT

size: NA
J: TRBJ2-6
D: TRBD1
length: 16
V: TRBV30
CDR3: CASPRDRASGANVLTF
DNA: TGTGCCTCCCCACGGGACAGGGCATCTGGGGCCAACGTCCTGACTTTC

size: NA
J: TRBJ2-1
D: TRBD2
length: 16
V: TRBV7-2
CDR3: CASSLAWRGSYNEQFF
DNA: TGTGCCAGCAGCTTAGCGTGGCGGGGGTCCTACAATGAGCAGTTCTTC

size: NA
J: TRBJ1-1
D: NA
length: 13
V: TRBV7-9
CDR3: CASSDRQITEAFF
DNA: TGTGCCAGCAGCGACCGACAGATCACTGAAGCTTTCTTT

size: NA
J: TRBJ2-2
D: NA
length: 12
V: TRBV11-3
CDR3: CAAGTNTGELFF
DNA: TGTGCCGCGGGAACGAACACCGGGGAGCTGTTTTTT

size: NA
J: TRBJ2-2
D: TRBD1
length: 16
V: TRBV7-9
CDR3: CASSPRQGGNTGELFF
DNA: TGTGCCAGCAGCCCCCGACAGGGGGGGAACACCGGGGAGCTGTTTTTT

size: NA
J: TRBJ1-5
D: NA
length: 15
V: TRBV6-6
CDR3: CASSEGGYSNQPQHF
DNA: TGTGCCAGCAGTGAGGGCGGATATAGCAATCAGCCCCAGCATTTT

size: NA
J: TRBJ1-1
D: NA
length: 13
V: TRBV29-1
CDR3: CSVAPAGATEAFF
DNA: TGCAGCGTTGCCCCGGCGGGGGCCACTGAAGCTTTCTTT

size: NA
J: TRBJ1-5
D: NA
length: 14
V: TRBV2
CDR3: CASNSDGGNQPQHF
DNA: TGTGCCAGCAATTCGGATGGGGGCAATCAGCCCCAGCATTTT

size: NA
J: TRBJ1-6
D: NA
length: 15
V: TRBV6-5
CDR3: CASSYWTPNNSPLHF
DNA: TGTGCCAGCAGTTACTGGACACCAAATAATTCACCCCTCCACTTT

size: few
J: TRBJ1-2
D: NA
length: 14
V: TRBV9
CDR3: CASSSPWANYGYTF
DNA: TGTGCCAGCAGCTCCCCCTGGGCTAACTATGGCTACACCTTC

size: NA
J: TRBJ1-1
D: TRBD1
length: 16
V: TRBV18
CDR3: CASSRGTGNSDTEAFF
DNA: TGTGCCAGCTCACGCGGGACAGGGAATTCGGACACTGAAGCTTTCTTT

size: NA
J: TRBJ1-5
D: NA
length: 14
V: TRBV7-2
CDR3: CASSLRGAGQPQHF
DNA: TGTGCCAGCAGCTTACGGGGGGCCGGGCAGCCCCAGCATTTT

size: NA
J: TRBJ1-5
D: TRBD1
length: 15
V: TRBV6-5
CDR3: CASSPMGQGAQPQHF
DNA: TGTGCCAGCAGTCCGATGGGACAGGGCGCACAGCCCCAGCATTTT

size: NA
J: TRBJ2-7
D: NA
length: 13
V: TRBV5-1
CDR3: CASSSLQGYEQYF
DNA: TGCGCCAGCAGCTCCCTACAGGGTTACGAGCAGTACTTC

size: NA
J: TRBJ1-1
D: NA
length: 14
V: TRBV5-4
CDR3: CASSFKTLNTEAFF
DNA: TGTGCCAGCAGCTTTAAAACTTTGAACACTGAAGCTTTCTTT

size: NA
J: TRBJ2-7
D: NA
length: 13
V: TRBV5-8
CDR3: CASSLGQIDEQYF
DNA: TGTGCCAGCAGCTTGGGACAGATTGACGAGCAGTACTTC

size: NA
J: TRBJ2-7
D: NA
length: 13
V: TRBV18
CDR3: CASSPKDSYEQYF
DNA: TGTGCCAGCTCTCCTAAGGACAGCTACGAGCAGTACTTC

size: NA
J: TRBJ2-7
D: TRBD1
length: 18
V: TRBV5-4
CDR3: CASSALPTGTLGSYEQYF
DNA: TGTGCCAGCAGCGCGCTCCCGACAGGGACCCTAGGTTCCTACGAGCAGTACTTC